The 29 T cell receptor beta chains presented below share a single source sample, sequenced in a study of early T cells in non-severe SARS-CoV-2 infection. TCRdb redid the calling of the 5' RACE reads with MiXCR, one entry per CDR3 protein. Seen here are 50,000 to 65,000 distinct CDR3 sequences, around 12% observed once, and the top ten hold under 1.5%. The sequenced material came from whole blood. The receptors derive from an adult who was a healthcare worker with PCR-confirmed SARS-CoV-2 infection or an uninfected control (not recorded which).

In its sample, this clonotype was seen a few times. The CDR3 region has the DNA TGTGCCAGCAGCTTAGTTGAAGAGGGGCGGGTCCCGAACACTGAAGCTTTCTTT. Translating it yields CASSLVEEGRVPNTEAFF. This chain uses TRBV7-2 with TRBJ1-1; a weak D match, TRBD1 (5 bases). V lost 1 base to trimming and J lost 1 base, with 19 bases between them. Germline V gene data show CDR1 as SGHTA and CDR2 as FQGNSA. The CDR3 sequence is 18 residues long. The full variable domain, in which reference TRBV7-2 and TRBJ1-1 provide the parts outside the CDR3, is GAGVSQSPSNKVTEKGKDVELRCDPISGHTALYWYRQSLGQGLEFLIYFQGNSAPDKSGLPSDRFSAERTGGSVSTLTIQRTQQEDSAVYLCASSLVEEGRVPNTEAFFGQGTRLTVV.

With regard to this clonotype: The junction departs from germline at one end; a sequencing error may be responsible. The rearrangement uses TRBV19 and TRBJ2-3; TRBD2 might be the D (5 bases). The CDR3 is 15 amino acids. Germline V CDR1 and CDR2: LNHDA, SQIVND (reference sequence). CDR3 region: CASAPSGRSTYTQYF. Written as DNA, the CDR3 is TGTGCCAGTGCCCCGAGCGGTCGTAGCACATATACGCAGTATTTT. The full variable domain, in which reference TRBV19 and TRBJ2-3 provide the parts outside the CDR3, is DGGITQSPKYLFRKEGQNVTLSCEQNLNHDAMYWYRQDPGQGLRLIYYSQIVNDFQKGDIAEGYSVSREKKESFPLTVTSAQKNPTAFYLCASAPSGRSTYTQYFGPGTRLTVL.

The chain recombines TRBV6-5 with TRBJ1-1; the D gene is possibly TRBD1 (6 bases). V lost 8 bases and J lost 0, with 22 bases in between. Per the germline V gene, CDR1 is MNHEY and CDR2 is SVGAGI. This CDR3 is built from 17 residues. The CDR3 region has the DNA TGTGCCAGCCATCCAATGAGACAAAGGGGGGTGAACACTGAAGCTTTCTTT. Protein product: CASHPMRQRGVNTEAFF.

This clonotype came up many times. The J gene is TRBJ2-2, the V gene TRBV27; 11 bases line up with TRBD2. From germline, CDR1 is MNHEY and CDR2 SMNVEV (reference sequence). The V and J ends lost 4 bases and 6 bases, in that order; junction bases with no gene match: 13. The CDR3 loop spans 18 amino acids. CDR3 residues: CASSSRVTSGGGSGELFF. The DNA for the CDR3 is TGTGCCAGCAGTTCCCGCGTCACTAGCGGGGGAGGGTCCGGGGAGCTGTTTTTT.

This clonotype was counted many times. V usage is TRBV6-2 or TRBV6-3 and J usage is TRBJ2-4, with a weak D call TRBD1 (6 bases). Germline CDR1 is MNHEY and CDR2 is SVGEGT. V dropped 6 bases and J dropped 7 bases, with 22 bases sitting between them. The CDR3 runs 16 residues. The CDR3 region is CASRTAGAGRFNIQYF. Written as DNA, the CDR3 is TGTGCCAGCAGAACCGCAGGGGCAGGGCGATTTAACATTCAGTACTTC.

This clonotype was seen ten or more times. The V call is TRBV10-3, the J call TRBJ2-3, with D perhaps TRBD1 (5 bases). This CDR3 spans 14 amino acids. In germline, CDR1 is ENHRY, CDR2 SYGVKD. The ends were cut back, 6 bases at V and 5 bases at J, with 15 bases in the middle. The CDR3 loop is CAIRGQRGEDTQYF. Written as DNA, the CDR3 is TGTGCCATCAGGGGGCAAAGGGGTGAAGATACGCAGTATTTT.

This clonotype turned up a few times. This chain connects TRBV6-6 to TRBJ1-5, with a weak D call TRBD1 (5 bases). Trimming removed 5 bases from V and 6 bases from J, with 8 bases in between. The CDR3 spans 12 residues. Germline assignment: CDR1 MNHNY and CDR2 SVGAGI (reference sequence). CDR3 loop: CASSEDIQPQHF. CDR3 DNA sequence: TGTGCCAGCAGTGAGGACATTCAGCCCCAGCATTTT.

This clonotype was picked up many times. The chain uses TRBV20-1 and TRBJ2-5; D might be TRBD2 (6 bases). V gave up 1 base and J gave up 6 bases, with 12 bases separating them. Looked up from germline, CDR1 is DFQATT and CDR2 is SNEGSKA (reference sequence). CDR3 length: 13 amino acids. The CDR3: CSARVGAGKTQYF. Here the CDR3 DNA reads TGCAGTGCTAGAGTTGGGGCGGGGAAGACCCAGTACTTC.

This chain connects TRBV11-2 to TRBJ2-1, with 8 nucleotides matching TRBD2. Germline trimming cut 4 bases from V and 3 bases from J; bases unmatched to any gene: 5. The CDR3 is 15 amino acids. The germline V gene has CDR1 SGHAT and CDR2 FQNNGV. CDR3 in DNA: TGTGCCAGCAGCTCGCTAGCGGGTATCTACAATGAGCAGTTCTTC. Translated, it gives CASSSLAGIYNEQFF.

This clonotype occurred many times. The chain has TRBV3-1 and TRBJ2-5; D is possibly TRBD1 (5 bases). The V and J ends lost 0 bases and 1 base respectively, with 6 bases between them. Germline CDR1 reads LGHDT; CDR2 reads YNNKEL (reference sequence). The CDR3 is 14 residues long. CDR3 residues: CASSQDRAQETQYF. The CDR3 DNA reads TGTGCCAGCAGCCAAGACAGGGCCCAAGAGACCCAGTACTTC.

CDR3 DNA sequence: TGCAGTGCCCGGGACAGGGTGAAGGGGGGGCCGAATAAAGTGACCCAGTACTTC. Residues: CSARDRVKGGPNKVTQYF. This chain joins TRBV20-1 and TRBJ2-5; TRBD1 agrees at 9 bases. Germline V gene sequence: CDR1 DFQATT, CDR2 SNEGSKA (reference sequence). The length of the CDR3 is 18 residues. V trimming: 6 bases; J trimming: 7 bases; junction bases outside the gene matches: 24.

V is TRBV7-9 and J is TRBJ1-3, with 7 bases fitting TRBD1. The CDR3 has 16 amino acids. Looked up from germline, CDR1 is SEHNR and CDR2 is FQNEAQ (reference sequence). The V gene end was trimmed by 5 bases and the J gene end by 0 bases; junction bases not matched to a gene: 7. The CDR3 loop reads CASSKTGLLSGNTIYF. Here the CDR3 DNA reads TGTGCCAGCAGCAAGACAGGGCTCCTCTCTGGAAACACCATATATTTT.

The sample holds a few counts of this clonotype. J is TRBJ1-5 and V is TRBV5-6; 7 bases agree with TRBD1. There are 16 residues in the CDR3. The germline V gene encodes CDR1 SGHDT and CDR2 YYEEEE. With 4 bases clipped from V and 1 base from J, the junction kept 8 bases outside the gene matches. In nucleotides, the CDR3 is TGTGCCAGCAGCCATAACAGGGGAATGAGCAATCAGCCCCAGCATTTT. It is translated as CASSHNRGMSNQPQHF.

This clonotype appeared many times. The chain links TRBV2 to TRBJ2-3; 10 bases map to TRBD1. CDR3 length: 14 residues. The ends lost 2 bases at V and 8 bases at J; junction bases unmatched: 4. Germline loops: CDR1 SNHLY, CDR2 FYNNEI. The CDR3 region has the DNA TGTGCCAGCAGTGAAAGGGGACAGGGGCTTACGCAGTATTTT. Translated, it gives CASSERGQGLTQYF.

This clonotype was recorded many times. V is TRBV20-1 and J is TRBJ1-5; D possibly corresponds to TRBD1 (6 bases). This CDR3 region has 15 residues. V lost 3 bases to trimming and J lost 0 bases, with 12 bases between them. From germline, CDR1 is DFQATT and CDR2 SNEGSKA (reference sequence). The CDR3 is CSASRQGFSNQPQHF. The DNA for the CDR3 is TGCAGTGCTAGTCGGCAGGGGTTTAGCAATCAGCCCCAGCATTTT.

This clonotype was counted a few times. The rearrangement joins TRBV29-1 to TRBJ1-4; 7 nucleotides agree with TRBD1. The junction had 5 bases not matched to a gene; V was cut back by 5 bases and J by 5 bases. Germline CDR1 is SQVTM and CDR2 is ANQGSEA. This CDR3 comprises 13 residues. This chain's CDR3 is CSVLGGANEKLFF. CDR3 nucleotide sequence: TGCAGCGTTTTAGGGGGCGCCAATGAAAAACTGTTTTTT.

This clonotype was seen a handful of times. V is TRBV5-4 and J is TRBJ2-3; 10 bases are a match to TRBD2. V lost 4 bases and J lost 1; bases outside the gene matches: 3. Germline V gives CDR1 SGHNT, CDR2 YYREEE (reference sequence). The CDR3 consists of 15 residues. CDR3 loop: CASSRTSGGTDTQYF. CDR3 DNA: TGTGCCAGCAGCCGAACTAGCGGGGGCACAGATACGCAGTATTTT.

The genes are TRBV3-2 and TRBJ2-2; the table's D gene call, TRBD2, was not cross checked with the DNA. TRBV3-2 is reported as a pseudogene. The CDR3 loop spans 14 amino acids. The CDR3 reads CASSRRRETGELFF. Written as DNA, the CDR3 is TGTGCCAGCAGCCGCCGGCGGGAAACCGGGGAGCTGTTTTTT.

This chain links TRBV10-3 with TRBJ1-5; D might be TRBD1 (5 bases). The CDR3 consists of 11 residues. V was pared by 0 bases and J by 12 bases, with 6 bases between. Looked up from germline, CDR1 is ENHRY and CDR2 is SYGVKD. This CDR3 reads CAISESGHQHF. The CDR3 region has the DNA TGTGCCATCAGTGAGTCGGGGCACCAGCATTTT.

This clonotype was counted a few times. The rearrangement links TRBV2 to TRBJ2-7; either TRBD1 or TRBD2 may supply D (5 bases each). The CDR3 loop spans 12 amino acids. V lost 9 bases and J lost 3, with 12 bases in between. Germline assignment: CDR1 SNHLY and CDR2 FYNNEI. This CDR3 is CASQRGVYEQYF. The CDR3, as DNA: TGTGCCAGTCAGAGGGGAGTCTACGAGCAGTACTTC.

The chain carries TRBV18 and TRBJ2-3; 8 bases fit TRBD2. The CDR3 is 16 amino acids. V lost 1 base to trimming and J lost 2 bases; unmatched junction nucleotides: 5. CDR1 and CDR2 from the germline V gene are KGHSH and LQKENI. The CDR3 sequence: CASSPLQRGNTDTQYF. The CDR3 DNA is TGTGCCAGCTCACCACTTCAGCGGGGGAACACAGATACGCAGTATTTT.

V is TRBV2 and J is TRBJ1-5; D gene ambiguous. Germline CDR1 reads SNHLY; CDR2 reads FYNNEI. The CDR3 length is 14 residues. Trimming took 2 bases from V and 0 from J, leaving 5 bases between them. The CDR3 region has the DNA TGTGCCAGCAGTGAACAGGTTAGCAATCAGCCCCAGCATTTT. It encodes CASSEQVSNQPQHF.

The gene calls are TRBV3-1 and TRBJ2-7; D is tentatively TRBD1 or TRBD2 (5 bases each). There are 15 residues in the CDR3. V was shortened by 3 bases and J by 0 bases, with 12 bases between the two germline ends. Germline loops: CDR1 LGHDT, CDR2 YNNKEL (reference sequence). This chain's CDR3 is CASSHVGVSSYEQYF. The CDR3 DNA reads TGTGCCAGCAGCCACGTGGGGGTGAGCTCCTACGAGCAGTACTTC.

This clonotype was found many times. This sequence joins TRBV30 and TRBJ1-2; 10 nucleotides match TRBD1. The V gene end was trimmed by 8 bases and the J gene end by 6 bases; junction bases not matched to a gene: 15. The CDR3 length is 15 residues. CDR1 GTSNPN and CDR2 SVGIG come from the germline V gene (reference sequence). CDR3 nucleotides: TGTGCCGCACTACCCATACGACAGGGGGCAAATGGCTACACCTTC. The encoded protein is CAALPIRQGANGYTF.

In its sample, this clonotype was seen many times. The chain carries TRBV20-1 and TRBJ1-5, with unresolved D. The CDR3 has 12 amino acids. V lost 3 bases, J lost 6 bases, and 9 bases lay in between. Germline V gene lookup returns CDR1 DFQATT and CDR2 SNEGSKA (reference sequence). CDR3 amino acids: CSASRVGQPQHF. CDR3 nucleotide sequence: TGCAGTGCTAGCAGAGTTGGTCAGCCCCAGCATTTT.

This clonotype appeared a few times. This chain uses TRBV11-2 with TRBJ2-4; D unresolved. The germline V and J ends were trimmed by 1 base and 8 bases, with 12 bases remaining between them. The CDR3 sequence is 14 residues long. The germline V gene encodes CDR1 SGHAT and CDR2 FQNNGV. The CDR3: CASSLGIGADIQYF. DNA for the CDR3: TGTGCCAGCAGCTTAGGGATTGGCGCTGACATTCAGTACTTC.

The table lists this clonotype with a few counts. The chain combines TRBV6-6 with TRBJ2-3; possible D gene TRBD1, 6 bases. This CDR3 has 12 amino acids. The V gene lost 6 bases and the J gene lost 5 bases, with 9 bases spanning the gap. Germline V gene data show CDR1 as MNHNY and CDR2 as SVGAGI (reference sequence). The CDR3 DNA follows: TGTGCCAGCAGCCTGGACAGAGATACGCAGTATTTT. Translating gives CASSLDRDTQYF.

This clonotype was counted only a few times. This sequence joins TRBV12-5 and TRBJ1-2, with unresolved D. The CDR3 totals 11 residues. Germline lookup yields CDR1 LGHNT and CDR2 FRNRAP. V was trimmed by 6 bases and J by 2 bases, leaving 4 bases between them. CDR3 sequence: CASGKNYGYTF. The CDR3 DNA follows: TGTGCTAGTGGCAAAAACTATGGCTACACCTTC.

This clonotype was observed at least ten times. This chain connects TRBV7-2 to TRBJ2-1; tentative D call: TRBD1 (6 bases). The CDR3 is 22 amino acids. Trimming pared 3 bases from V and 1 base from J, leaving 31 bases between. Germline loops: CDR1 SGHTA, CDR2 FQGNSA. DNA of the CDR3: TGTGCCAGCAGCTTTGTTGGAGGATCCCCCTGGCAGGCGGACAGATCCTACAATGAGCAGTTCTTC. It translates to CASSFVGGSPWQADRSYNEQFF.